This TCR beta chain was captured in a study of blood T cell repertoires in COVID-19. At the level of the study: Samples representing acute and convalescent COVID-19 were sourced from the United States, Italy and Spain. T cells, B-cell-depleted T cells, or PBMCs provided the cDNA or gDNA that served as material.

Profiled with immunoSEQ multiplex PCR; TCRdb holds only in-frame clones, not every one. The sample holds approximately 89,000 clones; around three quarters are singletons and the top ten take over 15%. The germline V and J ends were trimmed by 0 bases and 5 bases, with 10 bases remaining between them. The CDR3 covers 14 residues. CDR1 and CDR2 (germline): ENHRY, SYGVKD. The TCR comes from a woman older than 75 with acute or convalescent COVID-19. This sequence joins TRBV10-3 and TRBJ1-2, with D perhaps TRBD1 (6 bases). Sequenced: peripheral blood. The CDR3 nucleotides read TGTGCCATCAGTGAGTCGCAGGGGTATTATGGCTACACCTTC. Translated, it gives CAISESQGYYGYTF.